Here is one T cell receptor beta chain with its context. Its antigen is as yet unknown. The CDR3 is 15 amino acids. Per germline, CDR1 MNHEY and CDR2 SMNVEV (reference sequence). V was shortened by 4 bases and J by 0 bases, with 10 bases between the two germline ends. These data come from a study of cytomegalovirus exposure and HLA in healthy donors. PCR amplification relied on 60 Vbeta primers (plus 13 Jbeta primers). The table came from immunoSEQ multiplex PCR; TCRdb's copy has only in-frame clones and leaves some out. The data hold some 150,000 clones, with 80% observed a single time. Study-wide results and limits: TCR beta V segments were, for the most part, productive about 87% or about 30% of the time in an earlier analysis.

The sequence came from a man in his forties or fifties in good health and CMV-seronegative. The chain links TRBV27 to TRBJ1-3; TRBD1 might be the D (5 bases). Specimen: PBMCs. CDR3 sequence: CASSSTVPSGNTIYF. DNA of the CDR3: TGTGCCAGCAGTTCGACAGTGCCCTCTGGAAACACCATATATTTT.